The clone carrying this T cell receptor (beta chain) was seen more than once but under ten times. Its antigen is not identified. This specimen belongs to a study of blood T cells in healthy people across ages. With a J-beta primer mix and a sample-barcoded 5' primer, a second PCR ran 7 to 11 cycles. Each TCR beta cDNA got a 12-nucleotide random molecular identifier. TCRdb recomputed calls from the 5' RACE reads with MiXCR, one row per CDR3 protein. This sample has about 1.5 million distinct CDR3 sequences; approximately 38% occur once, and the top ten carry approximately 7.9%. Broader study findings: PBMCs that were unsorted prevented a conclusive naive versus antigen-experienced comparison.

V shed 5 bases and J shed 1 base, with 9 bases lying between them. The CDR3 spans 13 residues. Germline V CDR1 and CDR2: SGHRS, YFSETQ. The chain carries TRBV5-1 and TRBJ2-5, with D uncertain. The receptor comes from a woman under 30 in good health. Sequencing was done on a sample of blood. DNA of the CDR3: TGCGCCAGCAGGCTGACTGTCCAAGAGACCCAGTACTTC. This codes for CASRLTVQETQYF.